One and the same sample provided the 27 T cell receptor beta chains below, sequenced in a study of cytomegalovirus exposure and HLA in healthy donors. This PCR relied on a set of 60 Vbeta primers and 13 Jbeta primers. Here immunoSEQ multiplex PCR was the method, and the copy in TCRdb shows in-frame clones only, minus some. Here the sample spans around 97,000 clones, 73% being singletons. Sequencing used PBMCs. The receptors derive from a man between 40 and 49 years old in good health and CMV-seronegative.

This clone was seen only once. The J gene is TRBJ2-3, the V gene TRBV7-8; 11 nucleotides line up with TRBD2. The CDR3 has 19 amino acids. V shed 1 base and J 0 bases; nucleotides not matched to a gene: 9. The V gene's germline CDR1 is SGHVS and CDR2 FQNEAQ. CDR3 region: CASSLVLAGGVPSTDTQYF. The CDR3 DNA reads TGTGCCAGCAGCTTAGTCCTAGCGGGGGGTGTACCTAGCACAGATACGCAGTATTTT.

This chain uses TRBV4-3 with TRBJ2-2, with 10 bases aligning to TRBD1. The junction had 6 bases not matched to a gene; V was cut back by 2 bases and J by 3 bases. The length of the CDR3 is 17 residues. Germline V gives CDR1 LGHNA, CDR2 YSLEER. This CDR3 is CASSQPGQGFDTGELFF. In nucleotides, the CDR3 is TGCGCCAGCAGCCAACCGGGACAGGGGTTCGACACCGGGGAGCTGTTTTTT.

V and J are TRBV9 and TRBJ1-6, with D maybe TRBD1 (5 bases). With 2 bases removed from V and 14 bases from J, the gap between germline ends came to 14 bases. The CDR3 contains 13 residues. The germline gives CDR1 SGDLS, CDR2 YYNGEE. CDR3 region: CASSVDLGGSLHF. As DNA, the CDR3 is TGTGCCAGCAGCGTGGATCTCGGGGGTTCCCTCCACTTT.

This chain uses TRBV7-7 with TRBJ2-5; D is unclear. The CDR3 consists of 15 residues. V was shortened by 4 bases and J by 7 bases, with 19 bases between the two germline ends. Germline-derived CDR1 and CDR2 are SSHAT and FNYEAQ (reference sequence). As DNA, the CDR3 is TGTGCCAGCAGCTCTCAGGTTCACGATTTAGGGACCCAGTACTTC. It specifies CASSSQVHDLGTQYF.

V is TRBV7-2 and J is TRBJ2-7; no clear D. The CDR3 length is 15 residues. Germline CDR1 SGHTA, CDR2 FQGNSA. Trimming took 5 bases from V and 2 from J, leaving 16 bases between them. Here the CDR3 DNA reads TGTGCCAGCAGCCAATCGTGGGCAGTAGCCTACGAGCAGTACTTC. It codes for CASSQSWAVAYEQYF.

The chain uses TRBV5-6 and TRBJ2-6; 8 positions match TRBD1. V trimming: 7 bases; J trimming: 0 bases; junction bases outside the gene matches: 6. The CDR3 is 16 residues long. Germline values: CDR1 SGHDT, CDR2 YYEEEE. The CDR3: CASRQGKNSGANVLTF. The CDR3 bases are TGTGCCAGCCGACAGGGGAAAAACTCTGGGGCCAACGTCCTGACTTTC.

The CDR3 spells CAWSLLDREVPPLHF. The DNA of the CDR3 is TGTGCCTGGAGTCTCCTAGACAGGGAGGTGCCACCCCTCCACTTT. The rearrangement joins TRBV30 to TRBJ1-6; 7 positions agree with TRBD1. The length of the CDR3 is 15 residues. With V trimmed by 2 bases and J by 11 bases, 12 bases remained unmatched. Germline CDR1 and CDR2: GTSNPN and SVGIG (reference sequence). Supplemented by reference TRBV30 and TRBJ1-6, the full variable domain reads SQTIHQWPATLVQPVGSPLSLECTVEGTSNPNLYWYRQAAGRGLQLLFYSVGIGQISSEVPQNLSASRPQDRQFILSSKKLLLSDSGFYLCAWSLLDREVPPLHFGNGTRLTVT.

V and J are TRBV5-1 and TRBJ2-2; 8 bases match TRBD2. Germline V lookup: CDR1 SGHRS, CDR2 YFSETQ. V shed 5 bases and J 8 bases; nucleotides not matched to a gene: 11. The CDR3 runs to 15 residues. The CDR3 reads CASSPTSGGFGELFF. In DNA form, the CDR3 reads TGCGCCAGCAGTCCTACTAGCGGTGGTTTTGGGGAGCTGTTTTTT.

In this sample, this clone turned up a few times. The gene calls are TRBV19 and TRBJ2-5; 12 nucleotides line up with TRBD1. CDR3 length equals 15 residues. Germline V gene data show CDR1 as LNHDA and CDR2 as SQIVND (reference sequence). J was trimmed by 4 bases and V by 5 bases; bases with no gene match: 5. DNA for the CDR3: TGTGCCAGTAGTCCCGGGACAGGGGGCTCAGAGACCCAGTACTTC. Protein sequence: CASSPGTGGSETQYF.

V usage is TRBV7-7 and J usage is TRBJ2-1; 8 positions match TRBD1. V gave up 6 bases and J gave up 4 bases; unmatched junction bases: 5. Per germline, CDR1 SSHAT and CDR2 FNYEAQ (reference sequence). There are 14 residues in the CDR3. The CDR3 loop is CASSSGGSYNEQFF. DNA of the CDR3: TGTGCCAGCAGTTCAGGGGGCTCGTACAATGAGCAGTTCTTC.

V is TRBV5-5 and J is TRBJ2-7; TRBD2 aligns across 9 bases. The length of the CDR3 is 13 residues. From germline, CDR1 is SGHKS and CDR2 YYEKEE (reference sequence). V was clipped by 4 bases and J by 7 bases; unmatched bases: 6. The CDR3 region is CASSLSGGREQYF. The CDR3, as DNA: TGTGCCAGCAGCCTTAGCGGGGGTCGGGAGCAGTACTTC.

The chain uses TRBV6-5 and TRBJ2-5; D uncertain. With 8 bases removed from V and 4 bases from J, the gap between germline ends came to 20 bases. This CDR3 region has 15 residues. The germline CDR1 and CDR2 sequences are MNHEY and SVGAGI. CDR3 amino acids: CASADSVEVGETQYF. CDR3 nucleotide sequence: TGTGCCAGCGCCGACTCTGTCGAAGTTGGAGAGACCCAGTACTTC.

The chain links TRBV7-2 to TRBJ2-7; tentative D call: TRBD2 (6 bases). In germline, CDR1 is SGHTA, CDR2 FQGNSA. Trimming cost V 1 base and J 1 base, with 11 bases left between them. The CDR3 has 15 amino acids. The CDR3 region has the DNA TGTGCCAGCAGCTTAGACGGGGGTTCTTCCTACGAGCAGTACTTC. Translated: CASSLDGGSSYEQYF.

The V call is TRBV30, the J call TRBJ2-1, with 7 bases fitting TRBD2. Germline CDR1 reads GTSNPN; CDR2 reads SVGIG (reference sequence). This CDR3 contains 13 residues. Trimming removed 4 bases from V and 6 bases from J; junction bases left unmatched: 6. The CDR3, as DNA: TGTGCCTGGACAAAGGGACTACTCAATGAGCAGTTCTTC. Its translation: CAWTKGLLNEQFF.

The chain employs TRBV19 and TRBJ1-1; TRBD1 is a possible D gene (6 bases). Germline V gene data show CDR1 as LNHDA and CDR2 as SQIVND (reference sequence). The CDR3 has 16 residues. V lost 5 bases and J lost 0, with 16 bases in between. CDR3 residues: CASSPPTGYLNTEAFF. CDR3 nucleotide sequence: TGTGCCAGTAGTCCCCCTACAGGGTATCTGAACACTGAAGCTTTCTTT.

This clone was recorded only once. V is TRBV25-1 and J is TRBJ2-5; D is undetermined. The germline V gene has CDR1 MGHDK and CDR2 SYGVNS. V was pared by 3 bases and J by 1 base, with 21 bases between. This CDR3 has 18 amino acids. The CDR3 DNA reads as TGTGCCAGCAGTGATAGCCCGGTGAGAAGTACGGCCCAAGAGACCCAGTACTTC. Encoded protein: CASSDSPVRSTAQETQYF.

In its sample, this clone was seen a few times. The rearrangement uses TRBV5-6 and TRBJ2-1; 10 bases fit TRBD1. The V gene's germline CDR1 is SGHDT and CDR2 YYEEEE. This CDR3 has 16 amino acids. J gave up 5 bases and V 0 bases, and 5 bases lay outside the gene matches. This chain's CDR3 is CASSLDPGQGHNEQFF. The CDR3 nucleotides read TGTGCCAGCAGCTTGGACCCGGGACAGGGGCACAATGAGCAGTTCTTC.

The gene calls are TRBV29-1 and TRBJ2-5; D perhaps matches TRBD2 (6 bases). V was pared by 3 bases and J by 1 base, with 9 bases between. The CDR3 covers 13 residues. The germline CDR1 and CDR2 sequences are SQVTM and ANQGSEA. CDR3 bases: TGCAGCGTTGAGGGGGGACTCCAAGAGACCCAGTACTTC. Protein: CSVEGGLQETQYF.

This clone was observed a handful of times. This chain links TRBV5-1 with TRBJ2-7; 15 bases line up with TRBD2. The germline V gene has CDR1 SGHRS and CDR2 YFSETQ. The J segment lost 6 bases and the V segment lost 1 base, leaving 8 bases of the junction unmatched. The length of the CDR3 is 17 residues. CDR3 in DNA: TGCGCCAGCAGCTTGCGGACTAGCGGGGGGGTACTTTTCGAGCAGTACTTC. Residues: CASSLRTSGGVLFEQYF.

This clone has only a few counts. The gene calls are TRBV4-2 and TRBJ1-3; TRBD1 agrees at 7 bases. This CDR3 is built from 16 residues. Germline loops: CDR1 LGHNA, CDR2 YNFKEQ. V lost 0 bases, J lost 1 base, and 3 bases stayed unmatched. The CDR3, as DNA: TGTGCCAGCAGCCAAGATCCAGGGGGATCTGGAAACACCATATATTTT. Translating gives CASSQDPGGSGNTIYF.

In its sample, this clone was seen a few times. V and J are TRBV27 and TRBJ1-1; 7 nucleotides align to TRBD1. The CDR3 extends over 14 amino acids. V dropped 2 bases and J dropped 5; count of bases not matched to a gene: 5. Looked up from germline, CDR1 is MNHEY and CDR2 is SMNVEV (reference sequence). The CDR3 coding sequence is TGTGCCAGCAGTTTAATGAGACAGGGAACTGAAGCTTTCTTT. Its protein product is CASSLMRQGTEAFF.

This clone occurred once. This chain connects TRBV7-6 to TRBJ2-1, with 9 bases identical to TRBD2. Germline assignment: CDR1 SGHVS and CDR2 FNYEAQ. The V gene end was trimmed by 3 bases and the J gene end by 7 bases; junction bases not matched to a gene: 25. The CDR3 loop spans 21 amino acids. DNA of the CDR3: TGTGCCAGCAGCTTCTCGTGGCGGCAGGGGCTATCGCGGGGGGGCCAGAATGAGCAGTTCTTC. Translated: CASSFSWRQGLSRGGQNEQFF.

The chain carries TRBV15 and TRBJ2-7, with TRBD1 matching over 10 bases. V was clipped by 1 base and J by 5 bases; unmatched bases: 8. Germline V gene lookup returns CDR1 LNHNV and CDR2 YYDKDF (reference sequence). This CDR3 is built from 16 residues. The CDR3 sequence: CATSRGVTGGIHEQYF. CDR3 sequence (DNA): TGTGCCACCAGCAGAGGAGTGACAGGGGGCATTCACGAGCAGTACTTC.

The chain combines TRBV2 with TRBJ1-6, with unresolved D. The CDR3 loop spans 15 amino acids. Germline assignment: CDR1 SNHLY and CDR2 FYNNEI. V was shortened by 7 bases and J by 0 bases, with 10 bases between the two germline ends. The CDR3: CASKRVSSYNSPLHF. CDR3 nucleotides: TGTGCCAGCAAACGAGTGAGCTCCTATAATTCACCCCTCCACTTT.

The table lists this clone with a count of one. The chain combines TRBV5-1 with TRBJ2-5; 12 bases fit TRBD2. The length of the CDR3 is 17 residues. Germline CDR1 SGHRS, CDR2 YFSETQ. The ends lost 1 base at V and 5 bases at J; junction bases unmatched: 9. The CDR3 reads CASSLRPSGGAMETQYF. CDR3 bases: TGCGCCAGCAGCTTGAGGCCTAGCGGGGGGGCCATGGAGACCCAGTACTTC. Together with reference TRBV5-1 and TRBJ2-5, the CDR3 gives the full variable domain: KAGVTQTPRYLIKTRGQQVTLSCSPISGHRSVSWYQQTPGQGLQFLFEYFSETQRNKGNFPGRFSGRQFSNSRSEMNVSTLELGDSALYLCASSLRPSGGAMETQYFGPGTRLLVL.

This clone was seen once. The chain has TRBV7-8 and TRBJ2-5; TRBD2 might be the D (6 bases). The CDR3 loop spans 15 amino acids. From germline, CDR1 is SGHVS and CDR2 FQNEAQ. Trimming pared 7 bases from V and 4 bases from J, leaving 19 bases between. The CDR3 protein is CASTRDGRNRETQYF. CDR3 in DNA: TGTGCCAGCACCCGGGACGGGAGAAATAGAGAGACCCAGTACTTC. Variable domain in full (rest from reference TRBV7-8 and TRBJ2-5): GAGVSQSPRYKVAKRGQDVALRCDPISGHVSLFWYQQALGQGPEFLTYFQNEAQLDKSGLPSDRFFAERPEGSVSTLKIQRTQQEDSAVYLCASTRDGRNRETQYFGPGTRLLVL.

The sample holds one count of this clone. The rearrangement links TRBV19 to TRBJ2-5, with 8 positions matching TRBD2. The CDR3 has 16 amino acids. In germline, CDR1 is LNHDA, CDR2 SQIVND (reference sequence). The V segment lost 1 base and the J segment 5 bases; nucleotides outside the gene matches: 9. The CDR3 sequence: CASSIVTGGPQETQYF. The CDR3 DNA reads as TGTGCCAGTAGTATAGTCACGGGGGGGCCCCAGGAGACCCAGTACTTC. The full variable domain, completed using reference TRBV19 and TRBJ2-5, is DGGITQSPKYLFRKEGQNVTLSCEQNLNHDAMYWYRQDPGQGLRLIYYSQIVNDFQKGDIAEGYSVSREKKESFPLTVTSAQKNPTAFYLCASSIVTGGPQETQYFGPGTRLLVL.